The 21 T cell receptor beta chains below all came from one sample that was sequenced in a study of Graves' ophthalmopathy and Graves' hyperthyroidism. Amplifying from RNA transcripts, the study obtained TCR beta CDR3 regions. Amplification began with first-round RT-PCR using HTBI primers, then second-round multiplex PCR was performed. Using its own MiXCR run on the multiplex PCR reads, TCRdb lists one record per CDR3 protein. There are around 670,000 distinct CDR3 sequences in the sample; about 44% occur only once, and less than 55% lies in the top ten. The specimen was peripheral blood. Source of these receptors: an adult man with Graves' ophthalmopathy.

Notes on this clonotype: The junction departs from germline at one end; a sequencing error may be responsible. The chain joins TRBV10-3 to TRBJ2-7; 11 bases match TRBD1. From germline, CDR1 is ENHRY and CDR2 SYGVKD. The CDR3 totals 18 residues. This chain's CDR3 is CAISLQVGTGGLSYEQYF. The CDR3 DNA is TGCGCCATCAGCCTCCAGGTTGGGACAGGGGGTTTATCCTACGAGCAGTACTTC.

This clonotype was seen many times. V and J are TRBV7-2 and TRBJ2-7; D gene uncertain. The V and J ends lost 1 base and 3 bases respectively, with 4 bases between them. This CDR3 spans 12 amino acids. Germline-derived CDR1 and CDR2 are SGHTA and FQGNSA. In DNA, the CDR3 is TGTGCCAGCAGCTTAGAAAACTACGAGCAGTACTTC. Its protein is CASSLENYEQYF.

This clonotype was recorded many times. This chain links TRBV20-1 with TRBJ1-1; 9 bases fit TRBD1. The germline V gene encodes CDR1 DFQATT and CDR2 SNEGSKA (reference sequence). V lost 6 bases to trimming and J lost 2 bases; unmatched junction nucleotides: 4. The CDR3 sequence is 13 residues long. The CDR3 sequence: CSARDRANTEAFF. As DNA, the CDR3 is TGCAGTGCCAGGGACAGGGCCAACACTGAAGCTTTCTTT.

The chain uses TRBV10-2 and TRBJ2-6; D is undetermined. Germline lookup yields CDR1 WSHSY and CDR2 SAAADI. This CDR3 region has 15 residues. V was trimmed by 7 bases and J by 0 bases, leaving 10 bases between them. CDR3 DNA: TGCGCCAGCAATCCGGTTCCCTCTGGGGCCAACGTCCTGACTTTC. Protein product: CASNPVPSGANVLTF.

This chain joins TRBV7-6 and TRBJ1-6, with TRBD1 as a possible D gene (6 bases). Trimming shortened V by 11 bases and J by 6 bases, and 17 bases separated the two germline ends. The CDR3 has 14 residues. CDR1 is SGHVS and CDR2 is FNYEAQ in the germline V gene. CDR3 nucleotides: TGTGCCTCAAGAGAAGGGGGGAGTAATTCACCCCTCCACTTT. Translated: CASREGGSNSPLHF.

This clonotype is a singleton in its sample. The V gene is TRBV20-1, the J gene TRBJ2-7, with 11 bases aligning to TRBD2. Germline loops: CDR1 DFQATT, CDR2 SNEGSKA (reference sequence). J was trimmed by 0 bases and V by 2 bases; bases with no gene match: 12. The CDR3 is 18 amino acids. The CDR3, as DNA: TGCAGTGCTAGACATACCGGCCTAGCGGGAGGCCTCTCCTACGAGCAGTACTTC. This gives the protein CSARHTGLAGGLSYEQYF.

The J gene is TRBJ2-7, the V gene TRBV9, with D possibly TRBD1 on 5 matching bases. This CDR3 is 14 amino acids long. Between the trimmed V and J ends, which lost 0 bases and 2 bases, there was a span of 9 bases. Germline CDR1 reads SGDLS; CDR2 reads YYNGEE. Here the CDR3 DNA reads TGTGCCAGCAGCGTAGGGGGCAGCGCCTACGAGCAGTACTTC. Translation: CASSVGGSAYEQYF.

The V call is TRBV7-8, the J call TRBJ1-6, with 7 nucleotides matching TRBD1. The V segment lost 6 bases and the J segment 6 bases; nucleotides outside the gene matches: 11. CDR1 SGHVS and CDR2 FQNEAQ come from the germline V gene. This CDR3 has 16 residues. CDR3 sequence (DNA): TGTGCCAGCAGTTATTCGCAGGGGGGAGCTAATTCACCCCTCCACTTT. It specifies CASSYSQGGANSPLHF.

This clonotype came up many times. This chain links TRBV15 with TRBJ2-7; 11 positions agree with TRBD2. V lost 5 bases and J lost 7; bases outside the gene matches: 7. Per the germline V gene, CDR1 is LNHNV and CDR2 is YYDKDF (reference sequence). This CDR3 contains 14 residues. The CDR3 is CATSPVASGGEQYF. CDR3 sequence (DNA): TGTGCCACCAGCCCCGTCGCTAGCGGGGGGGAGCAGTACTTC. The full variable domain, completed using reference TRBV15 and TRBJ2-7, is DAMVIQNPRYQVTQFGKPVTLSCSQTLNHNVMYWYQQKSSQAPKLLFHYYDKDFNNEADTPDNFQSRRPNTSFCFLDIRSPGLGDTAMYLCATSPVASGGEQYFGPGTRLTVT.

This clonotype was detected a few times. The V call is TRBV19, the J call TRBJ1-5; D unresolved. The V gene lost 11 bases and the J gene lost 2 bases, with 13 bases spanning the gap. The CDR3 has 13 residues. CDR1 and CDR2 (germline): LNHDA, SQIVND (reference sequence). The CDR3 DNA is TGTGCCTGGAGTCTCGGGGGCAATCAGCCCCAGCATTTT. It codes for CAWSLGGNQPQHF. The variable domain in full, completed from reference TRBV19 and TRBJ1-5, reads DGGITQSPKYLFRKEGQNVTLSCEQNLNHDAMYWYRQDPGQGLRLIYYSQIVNDFQKGDIAEGYSVSREKKESFPLTVTSAQKNPTAFYLCAWSLGGNQPQHFGDGTRLSIL.

The chain joins TRBV29-1 to TRBJ1-5, with a weak D call TRBD1 (6 bases). Germline loops: CDR1 SQVTM, CDR2 ANQGSEA. The CDR3 is 13 amino acids. Trimming shortened V by 7 bases and J by 3 bases, and 13 bases separated the two germline ends. CDR3 DNA: TGCAGCGCACCGGGACACATCAATCAGCCCCAGCATTTT. This gives the protein CSAPGHINQPQHF.

The chain is built from TRBV29-1 and TRBJ1-6, with a weak D call TRBD1 (5 bases). CDR1 and CDR2 (germline): SQVTM, ANQGSEA. The CDR3 consists of 13 residues. Trimming removed 7 bases at V and 14 bases at J, with 21 bases between. DNA of the CDR3: TGCAGCGCGAGCTTGGGTGGAGGGGAGACCCTCCACTTT. This encodes CSASLGGGETLHF.

This clonotype was counted a few times. The chain links TRBV20-1 to TRBJ2-5, with D tentatively TRBD2 (5 bases). CDR1 is DFQATT and CDR2 is SNEGSKA in the germline V gene (reference sequence). The V and J ends lost 4 bases and 4 bases respectively, with 16 bases between them. The CDR3 totals 14 residues. The CDR3: CSAMSLRGSETQYF. The CDR3 DNA follows: TGCAGTGCTATGTCCCTAAGAGGGTCAGAGACCCAGTACTTC.

V is TRBV29-1 and J is TRBJ1-1; possible D gene TRBD1, 5 bases. Germline lookup yields CDR1 SQVTM and CDR2 ANQGSEA. The CDR3 has 14 amino acids. Trimming removed 0 bases from V and 5 bases from J, with 13 bases in between. CDR3 loop: CSVEDRGGETEAFF. The CDR3 DNA follows: TGCAGCGTTGAAGATCGGGGAGGGGAGACTGAAGCTTTCTTT.

The chain recombines TRBV30 with TRBJ1-1; tentatively, D is TRBD1 (5 bases). The V end was cut by 0 bases, the J end by 3 bases, with 17 bases between. From germline, CDR1 is GTSNPN and CDR2 SVGIG (reference sequence). This CDR3 is 16 amino acids long. The CDR3 DNA reads TGTGCCTGGAGTGTACTAAGGGGAGGTTTCTACACTGAAGCTTTCTTT. Translation: CAWSVLRGGFYTEAFF.

This sequence joins TRBV20-1 and TRBJ1-1; tentative D call: TRBD1 (6 bases). Trimming removed 4 bases from V and 10 bases from J, with 13 bases in between. Germline CDR1 DFQATT, CDR2 SNEGSKA (reference sequence). CDR3 length equals 11 residues. CDR3 residues: CSATRQVGAFF. The CDR3 DNA sequence: TGCAGTGCTACACGACAGGTTGGAGCTTTCTTT.

This clonotype has just a few counts. The chain employs TRBV7-9 and TRBJ2-5; D tentatively reads TRBD1 or TRBD2 (6 bases each). This CDR3 is 14 amino acids long. V lost 4 bases to trimming and J lost 4 bases, with 13 bases between them. Germline lookup yields CDR1 SEHNR and CDR2 FQNEAQ (reference sequence). CDR3 region: CASSSAEGGETQYF. CDR3 nucleotides: TGTGCCAGCAGCTCCGCCGAGGGGGGAGAGACCCAGTACTTC.

The J gene is TRBJ1-2, the V gene TRBV7-2; D gene ambiguous. V was shortened by 5 bases and J by 8 bases, with 12 bases between the two germline ends. The CDR3 length is 12 residues. Germline V lookup: CDR1 SGHTA, CDR2 FQGNSA. CDR3 protein: CASSQVDWGYTF. Here the CDR3 DNA reads TGTGCCAGCAGCCAAGTCGATTGGGGCTACACCTTC.

The chain recombines TRBV6-6 with TRBJ1-1; no definite D call. In germline, CDR1 is MNHNY, CDR2 SVGAGI (reference sequence). V gave up 6 bases and J gave up 4 bases, with 12 bases separating them. CDR3 size: 13 residues. The chain's CDR3 is CASSRTRGTEAFF. The DNA for the CDR3 is TGTGCCAGCAGCCGAACTCGGGGCACTGAAGCTTTCTTT.

As for this clonotype: A much larger clone lies a single base off, so this may be a read error. The CDR3 is CASGAGNQPQHF. The CDR3 DNA reads as TGTGCCAGTGGTGCTGGCAATCAGCCCCAGCATTTT. The gene calls are TRBV19 and TRBJ1-5, with no clear D. The CDR3 has 12 amino acids. CDR1 LNHDA and CDR2 SQIVND come from the germline V gene (reference sequence). The germline V and J ends were trimmed by 8 bases and 2 bases, with 7 bases remaining between them.

This clonotype is a singleton in its sample. The J gene is TRBJ2-2, the V gene TRBV2; D is unresolved. V gave up 3 bases and J gave up 1 base, with 6 bases separating them. Germline lookup yields CDR1 SNHLY and CDR2 FYNNEI. CDR3 length equals 14 residues. CDR3 sequence reads: CASSDGMNTGELFF. The CDR3 DNA is TGTGCCAGCAGTGACGGAATGAACACCGGGGAGCTGTTTTTT. Variable domain in full (rest from reference TRBV2 and TRBJ2-2): EPEVTQTPSHQVTQMGQEVILRCVPISNHLYFYWYRQILGQKVEFLVSFYNNEISEKSEIFDDQFSVERPDGSNFTLKIRSTKLEDSAMYFCASSDGMNTGELFFGEGSRLTVL.